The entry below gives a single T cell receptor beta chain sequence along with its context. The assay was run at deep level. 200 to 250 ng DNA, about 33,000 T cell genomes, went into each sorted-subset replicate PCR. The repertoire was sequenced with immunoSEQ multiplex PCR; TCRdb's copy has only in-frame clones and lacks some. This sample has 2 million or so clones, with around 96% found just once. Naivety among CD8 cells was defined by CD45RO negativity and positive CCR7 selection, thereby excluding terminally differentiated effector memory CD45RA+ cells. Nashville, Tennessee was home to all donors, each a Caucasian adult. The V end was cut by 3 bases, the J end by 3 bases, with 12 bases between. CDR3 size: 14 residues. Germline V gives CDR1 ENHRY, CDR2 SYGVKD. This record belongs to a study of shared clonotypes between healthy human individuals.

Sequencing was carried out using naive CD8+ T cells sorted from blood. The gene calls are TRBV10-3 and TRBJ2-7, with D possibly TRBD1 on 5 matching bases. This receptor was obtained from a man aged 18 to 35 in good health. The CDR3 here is CAISDREKFYEQYF. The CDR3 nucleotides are TGTGCCATCAGTGACAGGGAAAAATTCTACGAGCAGTACTTC.